Listed here are 15 T cell receptor beta chains from one sample, sequenced in a study of cytomegalovirus exposure and HLA in healthy donors (dated by TCRdb to the late 2010s). Library generation was performed with the immunoSEQ multiplex PCR assay. The multiplex PCR relied on a mix of 60 forward primers for TCR Vbeta segments and 13 reverse primers for TCR Jbeta segments. Entries here come from immuneACCESS through TCRdb and include only in-frame sequences with V and J called. Some clones fail to appear in such tables; in the studies checked, an unresolved V gene covers under half of the shortfall, and the cause of the remainder is unknown. Present in this sample are about 130,000 clones, around 74% of which were seen just once. The ten largest account for 5.5% to 7% of the sample. Sequencing was performed on PBMCs. The source is a man aged 35-49 years in good health and CMV-seropositive.

Here the CDR3 DNA reads TGCAGCGTTGAAGACTGGGACAGCTATGGCTACACCTTC. This translates into CSVEDWDSYGYTF. The chain couples TRBV29-1 to TRBJ1-2, with TRBD1 matching over 7 bases. Germline CDR1 is SQVTM and CDR2 is ANQGSEA. The CDR3 sequence is 13 residues long. V was clipped by 0 bases and J by 4 bases; unmatched bases: 2.

The V gene is TRBV5-1, the J gene TRBJ2-1, with 7 bases aligning to TRBD2. CDR1 SGHRS and CDR2 YFSETQ come from the germline V gene. CDR3 length equals 14 residues. J gave up 4 bases and V 0 bases, and 1 base lay outside the gene matches. CDR3 amino acids: CASSLGLAYNEQFF. CDR3 DNA: TGCGCCAGCAGCTTGGGACTAGCTTACAATGAGCAGTTCTTC.

The chain recombines TRBV2 with TRBJ1-1, with TRBD1 identical over 7 bases. CDR3 length: 14 amino acids. CDR1 is SNHLY and CDR2 is FYNNEI in the germline V gene. The J segment lost 4 bases and the V segment lost 8 bases, leaving 10 bases of the junction unmatched. As DNA, the CDR3 is TGTGCCAGCGCACAGACAGGGAGGACCACTGAAGCTTTCTTT. It specifies CASAQTGRTTEAFF.

This chain links TRBV27 with TRBJ2-1, with 7 bases fitting TRBD1. The CDR3 has 17 residues. With V trimmed by 4 bases and J by 1 base, 10 bases remained unmatched. From germline, CDR1 is MNHEY and CDR2 SMNVEV (reference sequence). The CDR3 DNA reads as TGTGCCAGCAGTTCCCCGGTGACAGGGAGATCCTACAATGAGCAGTTCTTC. Protein: CASSSPVTGRSYNEQFF.

The chain is built from TRBV6-4 and TRBJ2-1, with TRBD2 identical over 11 bases. Germline lookup yields CDR1 MRHNA and CDR2 SNTAGT. The CDR3 length is 16 residues. V lost 3 bases to trimming and J lost 5 bases; unmatched junction nucleotides: 6. Here the CDR3 reads CASSDSGGVPDNEQFF. DNA of the CDR3: TGTGCCAGCAGTGATAGCGGGGGGGTCCCGGACAATGAGCAGTTCTTC.

This rearrangement joins TRBV4-1 to TRBJ1-2, with 9 bases fitting TRBD1. Germline CDR1 reads MGHRA; CDR2 reads YSYEKL. Trimming cost V 4 bases and J 8 bases; bases outside gene matches: 11. The CDR3 contains 15 residues. The CDR3 sequence is CASSLGTGRAGGYTF. CDR3 bases: TGCGCCAGCAGCCTGGGGACAGGGAGAGCAGGGGGCTACACCTTC.

V gene TRBV5-1 combines with J gene TRBJ1-4; D gene ambiguous. Looked up from germline, CDR1 is SGHRS and CDR2 is YFSETQ. V was trimmed by 2 bases and J by 0 bases, leaving 8 bases between them. The CDR3 covers 15 residues. CDR3: CASSFSGSTNEKLFF. The CDR3, as DNA: TGCGCCAGCAGCTTCTCAGGATCAACTAATGAAAAACTGTTTTTT.

The V and J genes are TRBV9 and TRBJ2-5; TRBD2 is a possible D gene (5 bases). The CDR3 runs 17 residues. Trimming left V 0 bases short and J 0 bases short, with 15 bases between. CDR1 is SGDLS and CDR2 is YYNGEE in the germline V gene. CDR3 coding DNA: TGTGCCAGCAGCGTAGCTACGCCAGCGGAGTACCAAGAGACCCAGTACTTC. Translating it yields CASSVATPAEYQETQYF.

V and J are TRBV7-2 and TRBJ2-5; D not certain. Trimming pared 3 bases from V and 3 bases from J, leaving 8 bases between. The CDR3 covers 13 residues. Germline CDR1 SGHTA, CDR2 FQGNSA. This chain's CDR3 is CASSFDGEETQYF. The CDR3 DNA sequence: TGTGCCAGCAGCTTCGACGGAGAAGAGACCCAGTACTTC. Supplemented by reference TRBV7-2 and TRBJ2-5, the full variable domain reads GAGVSQSPSNKVTEKGKDVELRCDPISGHTALYWYRQSLGQGLEFLIYFQGNSAPDKSGLPSDRFSAERTGGSVSTLTIQRTQQEDSAVYLCASSFDGEETQYFGPGTRLLVL.

V usage is TRBV6-1 and J usage is TRBJ1-1, with D possibly matching TRBD1 (5 bases). The germline CDR1 and CDR2 sequences are MNHNS and SASEGT. CDR3 length equals 12 residues. V was trimmed by 2 bases and J by 8 bases, leaving 9 bases between them. This chain's CDR3 is CASSETGGEAFF. The CDR3, as DNA: TGTGCCAGCAGTGAAACGGGGGGAGAAGCTTTCTTT.

The chain carries TRBV18 and TRBJ1-2; the match to TRBD1 covers 8 bases. There are 15 residues in the CDR3. V was clipped by 2 bases and J by 8 bases; unmatched bases: 10. Germline CDR1 KGHSH, CDR2 LQKENI. This chain's CDR3 is CASSPSVQGAQGYTF. The CDR3 DNA reads TGTGCCAGCTCACCAAGTGTTCAGGGGGCACAAGGCTACACCTTC.

This chain joins TRBV19 and TRBJ2-1; D is unresolved. The V and J ends lost 5 bases and 5 bases respectively, with 7 bases between them. This CDR3 contains 12 residues. Germline V gene data show CDR1 as LNHDA and CDR2 as SQIVND (reference sequence). This chain's CDR3 is CASSGLNNEQFF. The CDR3 coding sequence is TGTGCCAGTAGTGGGCTTAACAATGAGCAGTTCTTC.

CDR3 amino acids: CASSLVGRGIDEQYF. The CDR3 DNA reads as TGTGCCAGCAGCTTAGTGGGCAGGGGAATCGACGAGCAGTACTTC. V and J are TRBV11-2 and TRBJ2-7; TRBD1 might be the D (6 bases). The CDR3 covers 15 residues. In germline, CDR1 is SGHAT, CDR2 FQNNGV. Trimming cost V 1 base and J 5 bases, with 15 bases left between them.

The chain employs TRBV6-1 and TRBJ1-5; 7 positions agree with TRBD1. Germline V CDR1 and CDR2: MNHNS, SASEGT. Trimming removed 7 bases from V and 10 bases from J; junction bases left unmatched: 7. The CDR3 is 12 amino acids. CDR3 bases: TGTGCCAGCACCATGGGACAGTCACCCCAGCATTTT. It specifies CASTMGQSPQHF.

This clone was seen a single time. The chain has TRBV7-9 and TRBJ2-3, with a possible D match to TRBD1 (6 bases). V lost 1 base, J lost 2 bases, and 10 bases lay in between. Germline loops: CDR1 SEHNR, CDR2 FQNEAQ (reference sequence). CDR3 size: 15 residues. CDR3 in amino acids: CASSLVQGYTDTQYF. Written as DNA, the CDR3 is TGTGCCAGCAGCTTAGTTCAGGGGTACACAGATACGCAGTATTTT.